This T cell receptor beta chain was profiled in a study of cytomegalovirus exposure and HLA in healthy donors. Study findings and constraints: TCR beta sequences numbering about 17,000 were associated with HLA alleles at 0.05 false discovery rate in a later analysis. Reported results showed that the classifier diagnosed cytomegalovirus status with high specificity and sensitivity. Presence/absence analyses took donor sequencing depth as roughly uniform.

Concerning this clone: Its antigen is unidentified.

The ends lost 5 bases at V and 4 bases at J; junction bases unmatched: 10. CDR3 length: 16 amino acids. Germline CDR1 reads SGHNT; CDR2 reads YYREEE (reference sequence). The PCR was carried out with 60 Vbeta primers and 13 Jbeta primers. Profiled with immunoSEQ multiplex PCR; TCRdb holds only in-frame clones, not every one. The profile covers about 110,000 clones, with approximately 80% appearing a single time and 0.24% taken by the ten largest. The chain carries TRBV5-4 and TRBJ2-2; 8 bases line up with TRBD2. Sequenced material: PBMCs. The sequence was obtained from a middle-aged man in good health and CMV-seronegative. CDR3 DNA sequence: TGTGCCAGCAGTCCCTACGGGGGGGCCGCCACCGGGGAGCTGTTTTTT. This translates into CASSPYGGAATGELFF.